Each of the 23 T cell receptor beta chains below was sequenced from the same sample in a study of shared clonotypes between healthy human individuals. TCRdb's copy holds only in-frame clones and misses some; the assay was immunoSEQ multiplex PCR. The data show roughly 410,000 clones, with 96% seen just once and approximately 0.32% held by the top ten. Sequences were obtained from memory CD8+ T cells sorted from blood. Subset noted: CD45RO+ cells pooled with CCR7-negative TemRA cells. Receptors originate from a young man in good health.

This chain connects TRBV5-1 to TRBJ2-5; D ambiguous. The J call may be in error: the DNA end matches TRBJ2-7 better. The germline gives CDR1 SGHRS, CDR2 YFSETQ. This CDR3 spans 14 amino acids. This CDR3 reads CASSLSLGSYEQYF. The CDR3 coding sequence is TGCGCCAGCAGCTTGAGTTTAGGTTCCTACGAGCAGTACTTC.

The V call is TRBV5-4, the J call TRBJ2-4; D not resolved. Trimming took 0 bases from V and 7 from J, leaving 8 bases between them. Germline CDR1 reads SGHNT; CDR2 reads YYREEE (reference sequence). The CDR3 has 13 residues. This CDR3 is CASSLAADNIQYF. The CDR3 DNA sequence: TGTGCCAGCAGCTTGGCGGCGGACAACATTCAGTACTTC.

The chain joins TRBV7-6 to TRBJ1-5; tentative D call: TRBD1 (5 bases). CDR3 length: 18 residues. V was trimmed by 5 bases and J by 0 bases, leaving 20 bases between them. CDR1 SGHVS and CDR2 FNYEAQ come from the germline V gene. CDR3 sequence reads: CASSLYLGRVPSNQPQHF. CDR3 nucleotides: TGTGCCAGCAGCCTATACCTTGGCAGGGTTCCTAGCAATCAGCCCCAGCATTTT.

This chain uses TRBV7-9 with TRBJ2-6; tentatively, D is TRBD1 or TRBD2 (5 bases each). The germline V gene has CDR1 SEHNR and CDR2 FQNEAQ (reference sequence). V was clipped by 1 base and J by 0 bases, with 13 bases between them. The CDR3 is 18 amino acids. The CDR3 loop is CASSLVGGSLSGANVLTF. The CDR3 DNA follows: TGTGCCAGCAGCTTAGTTGGGGGAAGTCTCTCTGGGGCCAACGTCCTGACTTTC.

This chain uses TRBV7-9 with TRBJ2-3, with 7 bases lining up with TRBD2. The V gene end was trimmed by 5 bases and the J gene end by 7 bases; junction bases not matched to a gene: 12. CDR3 length: 15 residues. In germline, CDR1 is SEHNR, CDR2 FQNEAQ (reference sequence). The CDR3 sequence is CASSPIKAGTHTQYF. CDR3 nucleotides: TGTGCCAGCAGCCCGATAAAAGCGGGAACCCATACGCAGTATTTT.

V and J are TRBV7-9 and TRBJ1-2, with D possibly TRBD1 on 6 matching bases. The CDR3 runs 13 residues. The V gene lost 1 base and the J gene lost 8 bases, with 11 bases spanning the gap. Per germline, CDR1 SEHNR and CDR2 FQNEAQ (reference sequence). The CDR3 nucleotides are TGTGCCAGCAGCTTAGTGGGGGGCGGCGGCTACACCTTC. Amino acid sequence: CASSLVGGGGYTF.

The V call is TRBV7-8, the J call TRBJ2-7, with 7 bases fitting TRBD2. Losses at the gene ends were 5 bases for V and 3 bases for J; bases not matched to a gene: 10. This CDR3 comprises 15 residues. Germline assignment: CDR1 SGHVS and CDR2 FQNEAQ. The CDR3 nucleotides read TGTGCCAGCAGCCCTTTAGCGGGTCACCGCTACGAGCAGTACTTC. Its protein product is CASSPLAGHRYEQYF.

This clone is a singleton in its sample. The genes are TRBV7-9 and TRBJ1-1; 7 bases match TRBD1. V lost 7 bases and J lost 5; bases outside the gene matches: 7. The CDR3 is made up of 13 amino acids. Germline-derived CDR1 and CDR2 are SEHNR and FQNEAQ (reference sequence). The CDR3 bases are TGTGCCAGCACCCAGACAGGGAGGACTGAAGCTTTCTTT. Amino acids: CASTQTGRTEAFF.

In regard to this clone: Other nucleotide sequences in the sample specify the same CDR3. CDR3 region: CASSLMSYEQYF. The CDR3 DNA follows: TGTGCCAGCAGTTTGATGAGTTACGAGCAGTACTTC. The J gene is TRBJ2-7, the V gene TRBV28, with D hard to call. The CDR3 spans 12 residues. The V end was cut by 3 bases, the J end by 4 bases, with 7 bases between. From germline, CDR1 is MDHEN and CDR2 SYDVKM.

This clone was observed a single time. The chain links TRBV11-2 to TRBJ2-1; 9 bases align to TRBD2. V gave up 5 bases and J gave up 0 bases; unmatched junction bases: 5. This CDR3 comprises 16 residues. The germline gives CDR1 SGHAT, CDR2 FQNNGV. The chain's CDR3 is CASSRSTSGSYNEQFF. Written as DNA, the CDR3 is TGTGCCAGCAGCCGATCGACTAGCGGCTCCTACAATGAGCAGTTCTTC.

This clone was recorded once. The chain links TRBV30 to TRBJ1-5; D uncertain. Germline V gene lookup returns CDR1 GTSNPN and CDR2 SVGIG (reference sequence). The CDR3 is made up of 13 amino acids. The V end lost 0 bases, the J end lost 0 bases, and 3 bases lay between the germline ends. The CDR3: CAWSVYSNQPQHF. The CDR3 nucleotides are TGTGCCTGGAGTGTCTATAGCAATCAGCCCCAGCATTTT. The full variable domain, completed using reference TRBV30 and TRBJ1-5, is SQTIHQWPATLVQPVGSPLSLECTVEGTSNPNLYWYRQAAGRGLQLLFYSVGIGQISSEVPQNLSASRPQDRQFILSSKKLLLSDSGFYLCAWSVYSNQPQHFGDGTRLSIL.

The chain links TRBV4-1 to TRBJ2-1; TRBD2 agrees at 7 bases. Germline CDR1 and CDR2: MGHRA and YSYEKL. The CDR3 extends over 18 amino acids. With 1 base clipped from V and 6 bases from J, the junction kept 15 bases outside the gene matches. CDR3: CASSQVLSGLAVVNEQFF. DNA for the CDR3: TGCGCCAGCAGCCAAGTTTTGAGTGGGCTAGCGGTTGTCAATGAGCAGTTCTTC.

The chain has TRBV28 and TRBJ2-4, with a weak D call TRBD2 (5 bases). CDR1 MDHEN and CDR2 SYDVKM come from the germline V gene. Trimming left V 8 bases short and J 2 bases short, with 28 bases between. The CDR3 runs to 19 residues. CDR3 in DNA: TGTGCCAGCGCCTCGGGGTCCGTTTCTAGTATCCTCTCCAAAAACATTCAGTACTTC. This sequence encodes CASASGSVSSILSKNIQYF.

The rearrangement links TRBV2 to TRBJ1-5; D may be TRBD1 (5 bases). This CDR3 region has 13 residues. V gave up 10 bases and J gave up 2 bases, with 12 bases separating them. The germline V gene has CDR1 SNHLY and CDR2 FYNNEI. The DNA for the CDR3 is TGTGCCACCTCGACAGATGGCAATCAGCCCCAGCATTTT. It translates to CATSTDGNQPQHF.

CDR3 bases: TGTGCCAGCAGTGTATCCGGGACTACGGATGAGCAGTTCTTC. Amino acid sequence: CASSVSGTTDEQFF. The chain recombines TRBV6-1 with TRBJ2-1, with TRBD2 matching 7 bases. Germline V CDR1 and CDR2: MNHNS, SASEGT. This CDR3 is built from 14 residues. The ends lost 4 bases at V and 8 bases at J; junction bases unmatched: 8.

The chain combines TRBV28 with TRBJ1-4; no firm D call. Germline CDR1 MDHEN, CDR2 SYDVKM. Trimming cost V 6 bases and J 0 bases, with 11 bases left between them. This CDR3 spans 15 amino acids. The chain's CDR3 is CASSQPTATNEKLFF. DNA of the CDR3: TGTGCCAGCAGCCAACCCACAGCAACTAATGAAAAACTGTTTTTT.

The chain recombines TRBV5-4 with TRBJ2-2; TRBD2 agrees at 8 bases. This CDR3 has 18 residues. The ends lost 4 bases at V and 3 bases at J; junction bases unmatched: 14. Germline CDR1 SGHNT, CDR2 YYREEE (reference sequence). This CDR3 is CASSEGHGLAGYTGELFF. CDR3 nucleotides: TGTGCCAGCAGCGAAGGGCATGGGCTAGCGGGCTACACCGGGGAGCTGTTTTTT.

This rearrangement joins TRBV7-6 to TRBJ2-5; D unclear. With 1 base removed from V and 2 bases from J, the gap between germline ends came to 8 bases. This CDR3 is built from 14 residues. Germline V gene lookup returns CDR1 SGHVS and CDR2 FNYEAQ. The CDR3: CASSLGKNQETQYF. The CDR3 DNA reads TGTGCCAGCAGCTTAGGTAAGAATCAAGAGACCCAGTACTTC.

This chain joins TRBV5-6 and TRBJ1-4; D gene unclear. The CDR3 is 14 residues long. The germline V gene encodes CDR1 SGHDT and CDR2 YYEEEE. Between the trimmed V and J ends, which lost 3 bases and 4 bases, there was a span of 10 bases. The DNA for the CDR3 is TGTGCCAGCAGCTCGCTACGGGTTAATGAAAAACTGTTTTTT. This translates into CASSSLRVNEKLFF.

This chain links TRBV7-2 with TRBJ2-3; D remains ambiguous. Germline loops: CDR1 SGHTA, CDR2 FQGNSA. V lost 3 bases to trimming and J lost 2 bases, with 12 bases between them. This CDR3 comprises 15 residues. CDR3 region: CASSFVESPTDTQYF. CDR3 sequence (DNA): TGTGCCAGCAGCTTCGTCGAAAGCCCCACAGATACGCAGTATTTT.

The chain links TRBV2 to TRBJ2-7; the D is unclear. The CDR3 consists of 13 residues. Trimming took 3 bases from V and 0 from J, leaving 6 bases between them. Germline V gene data show CDR1 as SNHLY and CDR2 as FYNNEI. The CDR3 spells CASSDDVSYEQYF. The CDR3 nucleotides read TGTGCCAGCAGTGACGACGTCTCCTACGAGCAGTACTTC.

This chain links TRBV6-5 with TRBJ2-7; either TRBD1 or TRBD2 may supply D (6 bases each). Looked up from germline, CDR1 is MNHEY and CDR2 is SVGAGI. CDR3 length: 15 residues. Between the trimmed V and J ends, which lost 0 bases and 5 bases, there was a span of 14 bases. The CDR3 nucleotides read TGTGCCAGCAGTTACTCGACTAGGGGGGTTAACGAGCAGTACTTC. Protein product: CASSYSTRGVNEQYF.

The rearrangement uses TRBV5-6 and TRBJ2-5; TRBD2 matches 12 bases. After removal of 4 bases from V and 4 bases from J, the junction contained 8 bases not matched to a gene. This CDR3 spans 16 amino acids. Germline V gene sequence: CDR1 SGHDT, CDR2 YYEEEE. CDR3 coding DNA: TGTGCCAGCAGCCCGACTAGCGGGAGAGGTCGAGAGACCCAGTACTTC. Encoded protein: CASSPTSGRGRETQYF.